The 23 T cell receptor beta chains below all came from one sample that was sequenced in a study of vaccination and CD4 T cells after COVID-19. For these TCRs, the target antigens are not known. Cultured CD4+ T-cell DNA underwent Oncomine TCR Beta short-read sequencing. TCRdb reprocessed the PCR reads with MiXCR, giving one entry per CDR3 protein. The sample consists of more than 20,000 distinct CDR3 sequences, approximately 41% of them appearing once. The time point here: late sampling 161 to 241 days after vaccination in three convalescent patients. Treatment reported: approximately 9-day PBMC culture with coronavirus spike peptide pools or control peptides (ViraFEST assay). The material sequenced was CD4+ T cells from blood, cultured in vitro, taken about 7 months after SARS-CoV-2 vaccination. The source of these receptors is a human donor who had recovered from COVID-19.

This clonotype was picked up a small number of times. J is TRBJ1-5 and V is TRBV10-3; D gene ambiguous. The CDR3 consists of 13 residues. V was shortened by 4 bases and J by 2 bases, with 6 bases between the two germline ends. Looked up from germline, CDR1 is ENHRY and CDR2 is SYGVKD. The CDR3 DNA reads TGTGCCATCAGTGGCCCCGGCAATCAGCCCCAGCATTTT. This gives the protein CAISGPGNQPQHF.

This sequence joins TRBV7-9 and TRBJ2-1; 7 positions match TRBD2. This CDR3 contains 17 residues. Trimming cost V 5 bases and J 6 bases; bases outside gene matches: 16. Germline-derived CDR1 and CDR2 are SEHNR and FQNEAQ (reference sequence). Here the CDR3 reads CASSPPFRLAVSNEQFF. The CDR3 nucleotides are TGTGCCAGCAGCCCCCCCTTCAGGCTAGCGGTGTCCAATGAGCAGTTCTTC.

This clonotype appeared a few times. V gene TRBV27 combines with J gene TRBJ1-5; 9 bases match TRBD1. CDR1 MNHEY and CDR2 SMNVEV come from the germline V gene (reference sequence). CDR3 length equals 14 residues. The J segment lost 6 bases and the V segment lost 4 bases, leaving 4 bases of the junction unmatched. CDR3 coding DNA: TGTGCCAGCAGTTGGGGGACAGGGAGTCAGCCCCAGCATTTT. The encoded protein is CASSWGTGSQPQHF.

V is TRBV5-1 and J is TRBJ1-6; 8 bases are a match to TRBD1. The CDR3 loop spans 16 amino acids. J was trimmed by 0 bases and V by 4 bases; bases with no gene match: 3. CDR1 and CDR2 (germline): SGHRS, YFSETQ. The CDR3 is CASSLTGGSYNSPLHF. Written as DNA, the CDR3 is TGCGCCAGCAGCCTCACAGGGGGCTCCTATAATTCACCCCTCCACTTT.

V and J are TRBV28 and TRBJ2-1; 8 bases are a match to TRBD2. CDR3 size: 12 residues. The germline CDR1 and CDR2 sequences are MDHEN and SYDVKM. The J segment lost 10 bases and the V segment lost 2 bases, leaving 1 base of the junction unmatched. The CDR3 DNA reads TGTGCCAGCAGTTTAAGGACTAGCGAGCAGTTCTTC. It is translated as CASSLRTSEQFF.

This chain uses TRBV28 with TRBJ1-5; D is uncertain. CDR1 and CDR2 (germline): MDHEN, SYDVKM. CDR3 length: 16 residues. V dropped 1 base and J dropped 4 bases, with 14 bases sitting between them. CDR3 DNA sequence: TGTGCCAGCAGTTTATACGGAGGTTCCAAAAATCAGCCCCAGCATTTT. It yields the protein CASSLYGGSKNQPQHF. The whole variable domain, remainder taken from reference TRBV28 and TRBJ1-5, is DVKVTQSSRYLVKRTGEKVFLECVQDMDHENMFWYRQDPGLGLRLIYFSYDVKMKEKGDIPEGYSVSREKKERFSLILESASTNQTSMYLCASSLYGGSKNQPQHFGDGTRLSIL.

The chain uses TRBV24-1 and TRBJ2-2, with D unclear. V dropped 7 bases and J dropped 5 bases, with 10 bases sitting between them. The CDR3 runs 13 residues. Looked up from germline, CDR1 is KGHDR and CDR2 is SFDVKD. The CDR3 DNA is TGTGCCACCAGCCATCCCGGGACCGGGGAGCTGTTTTTT. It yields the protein CATSHPGTGELFF.

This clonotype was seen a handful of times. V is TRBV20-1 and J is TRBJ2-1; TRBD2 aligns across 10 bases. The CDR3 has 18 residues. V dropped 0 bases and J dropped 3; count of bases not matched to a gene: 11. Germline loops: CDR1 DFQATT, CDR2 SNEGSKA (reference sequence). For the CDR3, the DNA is TGCAGTGCTAGAGATATGGCTAGCGGGAGTTCTATCTACAATGAGCAGTTCTTC. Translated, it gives CSARDMASGSSIYNEQFF.

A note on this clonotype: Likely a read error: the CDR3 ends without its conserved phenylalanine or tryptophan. The DNA of the CDR3 is TGTGCCAGCTCAAGGACTAGCGGGATCTACGAGCAGTACCTC. Protein sequence: CASSRTSGIYEQYL. V is TRBV28 and J is TRBJ2-7; 12 bases are a match to TRBD2. The CDR3 totals 14 residues. Germline V gene sequence: CDR1 MDHEN, CDR2 SYDVKM. With 8 bases clipped from V and 3 bases from J, the junction kept 5 bases outside the gene matches.

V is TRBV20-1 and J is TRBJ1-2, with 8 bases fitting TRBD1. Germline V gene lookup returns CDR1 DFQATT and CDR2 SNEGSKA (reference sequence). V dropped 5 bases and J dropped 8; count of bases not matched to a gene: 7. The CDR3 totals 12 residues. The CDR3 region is CSARTGRDGYTF. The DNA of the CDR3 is TGCAGTGCTCGGACAGGGAGGGACGGCTACACCTTC.

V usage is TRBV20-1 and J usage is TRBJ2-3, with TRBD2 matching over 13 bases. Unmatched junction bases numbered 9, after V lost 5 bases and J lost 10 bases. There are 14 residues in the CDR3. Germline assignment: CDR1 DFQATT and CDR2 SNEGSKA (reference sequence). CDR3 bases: TGCAGTGCTTACACTAGCGGGAGGGGAAATGCGCAGTATTTT. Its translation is CSAYTSGRGNAQYF.

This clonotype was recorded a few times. For the CDR3, the DNA is TGTGCCAGCAGCTTAGCTCGGGGCAATGAGCAGTTCTTC. Protein sequence: CASSLARGNEQFF. The chain couples TRBV7-6 to TRBJ2-1; TRBD2 might be the D (5 bases). CDR1 is SGHVS and CDR2 is FNYEAQ in the germline V gene. V shed 0 bases and J shed 6 bases, with 6 bases lying between them. The CDR3 runs to 13 residues.

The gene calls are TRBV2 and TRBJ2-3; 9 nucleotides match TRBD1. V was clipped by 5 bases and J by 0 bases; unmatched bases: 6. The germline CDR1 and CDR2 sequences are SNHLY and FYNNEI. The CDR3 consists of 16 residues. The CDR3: CASSTGTGTSTDTQYF. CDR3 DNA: TGTGCCAGCAGTACGGGGACAGGGACGAGCACAGATACGCAGTATTTT.

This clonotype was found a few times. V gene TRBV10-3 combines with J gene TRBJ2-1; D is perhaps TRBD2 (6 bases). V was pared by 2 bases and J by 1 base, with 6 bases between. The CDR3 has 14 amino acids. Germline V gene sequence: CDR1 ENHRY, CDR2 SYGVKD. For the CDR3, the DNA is TGTGCCATCAGTGAGCGGGAGTCCTACAATGAGCAGTTCTTC. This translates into CAISERESYNEQFF.

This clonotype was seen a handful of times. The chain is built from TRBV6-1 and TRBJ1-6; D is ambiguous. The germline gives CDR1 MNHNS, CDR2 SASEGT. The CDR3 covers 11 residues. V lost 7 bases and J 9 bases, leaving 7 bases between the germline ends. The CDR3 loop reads CASKESSPLHF. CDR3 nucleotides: TGTGCCAGCAAAGAAAGTTCACCCCTCCACTTT.

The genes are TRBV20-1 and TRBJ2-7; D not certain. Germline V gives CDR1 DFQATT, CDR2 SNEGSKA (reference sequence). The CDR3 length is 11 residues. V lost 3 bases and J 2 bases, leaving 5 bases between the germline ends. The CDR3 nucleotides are TGCAGTGCTAGCGGAACCTACGAGCAGTACTTC. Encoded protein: CSASGTYEQYF.

The CDR3 here is CSARRGDTDVLDTQYF. Written as DNA, the CDR3 is TGCAGTGCTAGGAGGGGGGACACCGACGTTTTAGATACGCAGTATTTT. The chain carries TRBV20-1 and TRBJ2-3; D is possibly TRBD1 or TRBD2 (6 bases each). Trimming stripped 3 bases from V and 5 bases from J, with 21 bases between. The CDR3 runs 16 residues. Germline CDR1 reads DFQATT; CDR2 reads SNEGSKA (reference sequence).

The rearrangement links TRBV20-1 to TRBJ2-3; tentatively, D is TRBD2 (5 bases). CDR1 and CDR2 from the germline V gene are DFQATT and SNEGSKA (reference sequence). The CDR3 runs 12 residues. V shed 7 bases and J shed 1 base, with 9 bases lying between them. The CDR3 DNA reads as TGCAGTGGGGGAGAGGGCACAGATACGCAGTATTTT. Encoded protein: CSGGEGTDTQYF.

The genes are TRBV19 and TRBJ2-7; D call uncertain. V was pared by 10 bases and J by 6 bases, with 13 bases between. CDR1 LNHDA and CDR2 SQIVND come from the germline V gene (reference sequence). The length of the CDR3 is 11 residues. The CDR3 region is CATLGVSEQYF. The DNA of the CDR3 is TGTGCCACCCTGGGTGTGAGCGAGCAGTACTTC.

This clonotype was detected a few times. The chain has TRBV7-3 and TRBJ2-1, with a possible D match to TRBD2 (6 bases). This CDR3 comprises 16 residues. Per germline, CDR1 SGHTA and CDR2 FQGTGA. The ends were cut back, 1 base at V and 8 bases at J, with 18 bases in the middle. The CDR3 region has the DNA TGTGCCAGCAGCTTAATGGGGCCGGGAGCGTCTGATGAGCAGTTCTTC. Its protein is CASSLMGPGASDEQFF.

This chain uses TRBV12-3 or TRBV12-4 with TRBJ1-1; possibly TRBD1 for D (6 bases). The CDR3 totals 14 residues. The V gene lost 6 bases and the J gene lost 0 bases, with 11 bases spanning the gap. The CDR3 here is CASSRQAMNTEAFF. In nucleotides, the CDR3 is TGTGCCAGCAGCCGACAGGCTATGAACACTGAAGCTTTCTTT.

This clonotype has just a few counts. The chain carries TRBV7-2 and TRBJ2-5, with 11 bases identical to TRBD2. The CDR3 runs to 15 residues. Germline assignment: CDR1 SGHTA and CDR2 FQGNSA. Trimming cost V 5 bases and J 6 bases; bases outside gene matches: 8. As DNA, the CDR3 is TGTGCCAGCAGCCATACTAGCGGGAGTAAAAAGACCCAGTACTTC. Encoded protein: CASSHTSGSKKTQYF.

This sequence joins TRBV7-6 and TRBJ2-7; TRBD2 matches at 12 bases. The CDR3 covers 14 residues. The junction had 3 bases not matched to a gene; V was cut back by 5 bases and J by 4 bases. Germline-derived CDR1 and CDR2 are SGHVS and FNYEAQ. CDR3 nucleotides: TGTGCCAGCAGCGCGACTAGCGGGAGTTACGAGCAGTACTTC. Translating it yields CASSATSGSYEQYF.